A single sample gave rise to the 28 T cell receptor beta chains below, sequenced in a study of OX40 agonist ivuxolimab in advanced cancers. Data came from immunoSEQ multiplex PCR; TCRdb stores just in-frame clones and leaves some out. The sample has tens of thousands of clones, about 86% seen once. The starting material was CD4+ or CD8+ T cells sorted from blood, obtained in a trial of the OX40 agonist ivuxolimab. These receptor sequences come from an adult with an advanced solid tumor such as melanoma, head and neck, liver or kidney cancer.

The chain employs TRBV7-2 and TRBJ1-1; a possible D gene is TRBD1 (5 bases). Trimming pared 0 bases from V and 10 bases from J, leaving 12 bases between. Germline CDR1 is SGHTA and CDR2 is FQGNSA. The CDR3 totals 13 residues. The CDR3 bases are TGTGCCAGCAGCTTAGCGCCCAGGGTAGGAGCTTTCTTT. This sequence encodes CASSLAPRVGAFF.

The CDR3 region is CASSPGGASNQPQHF. CDR3 nucleotide sequence: TGTGCCAGCAGCCCCGGGGGGGCTAGCAATCAGCCCCAGCATTTT. V gene TRBV11-2 combines with J gene TRBJ1-5; D may be TRBD1 (6 bases). Per the germline V gene, CDR1 is SGHAT and CDR2 is FQNNGV. There are 15 residues in the CDR3. Between the trimmed V and J ends, which lost 5 bases and 0 bases, there was a span of 11 bases.

Only one count was recorded for this clone. This chain joins TRBV2 and TRBJ1-6; no clear D gene. The CDR3 consists of 16 residues. Germline V lookup: CDR1 SNHLY, CDR2 FYNNEI. The V and J ends lost 5 bases and 9 bases respectively, with 20 bases between them. CDR3 amino acids: CASSIRDSISGSPLHF. The CDR3 bases are TGTGCCAGCAGTATTAGGGATTCCATTTCTGGTTCACCCCTCCACTTT.

This rearrangement joins TRBV5-1 to TRBJ2-1, with D perhaps assigned TRBD1 or TRBD2 (5 bases each). The V and J ends lost 4 bases and 0 bases respectively, with 14 bases between them. The germline V gene has CDR1 SGHRS and CDR2 YFSETQ. The length of the CDR3 is 16 residues. Here the CDR3 DNA reads TGCGCCAGCAGCCCGATACCAGGGAGCTCCTACAATGAGCAGTTCTTC. It translates to CASSPIPGSSYNEQFF. Complete variable domain (other parts from reference TRBV5-1 and TRBJ2-1): KAGVTQTPRYLIKTRGQQVTLSCSPISGHRSVSWYQQTPGQGLQFLFEYFSETQRNKGNFPGRFSGRQFSNSRSEMNVSTLELGDSALYLCASSPIPGSSYNEQFFGPGTRLTVL.

This clone was seen a few times. This chain uses TRBV5-4 with TRBJ2-1; TRBD2 aligns across 16 bases. The CDR3 covers 18 residues. In germline, CDR1 is SGHNT, CDR2 YYREEE (reference sequence). The junction had 9 bases not matched to a gene; V was cut back by 5 bases and J by 4 bases. The CDR3 reads CASRSPGLAGGLYNEQFF. For the CDR3, the DNA is TGTGCCAGCAGATCGCCGGGACTAGCGGGGGGGTTGTACAATGAGCAGTTCTTC.

This sequence joins TRBV5-1 and TRBJ2-1; D is uncertain. Trimming pared 6 bases from V and 8 bases from J, leaving 18 bases between. From germline, CDR1 is SGHRS and CDR2 YFSETQ. The CDR3 length is 14 residues. The CDR3 bases are TGCGCCAGCAACTCCGGCTCAGGTTGGGATGAGCAGTTCTTC. Amino acid sequence: CASNSGSGWDEQFF.

The rearrangement uses TRBV15 and TRBJ2-1, with D possibly called TRBD1 or TRBD2 (6 bases each). V was trimmed by 1 base and J by 7 bases, leaving 17 bases between them. The CDR3 runs 16 residues. The germline gives CDR1 LNHNV, CDR2 YYDKDF (reference sequence). The CDR3 region has the DNA TGTGCCACCAGCAGAGCTGGGGGGCTAAAGGGAAATGAGCAGTTCTTC. Its protein product is CATSRAGGLKGNEQFF.

V usage is TRBV6-5 and J usage is TRBJ2-5, with D perhaps TRBD2 (5 bases). This CDR3 is 14 amino acids long. V gave up 0 bases and J gave up 1 base, with 6 bases separating them. Germline values: CDR1 MNHEY, CDR2 SVGAGI. Here the CDR3 reads CASSYSTTQETQYF. In DNA, the CDR3 is TGTGCCAGCAGTTACTCGACTACCCAAGAGACCCAGTACTTC.

CDR3 sequence: CASSLGRQGARTEAFF. The CDR3 DNA reads as TGTGCCAGCAGCTTGGGGAGACAGGGGGCGAGGACTGAAGCTTTCTTT. V is TRBV5-4 and J is TRBJ1-1; TRBD1 aligns across 10 bases. CDR3 length: 16 residues. The germline CDR1 and CDR2 sequences are SGHNT and YYREEE (reference sequence). V was clipped by 0 bases and J by 5 bases; unmatched bases: 7.

The chain links TRBV27 to TRBJ2-1; TRBD1 matches at 7 bases. The germline gives CDR1 MNHEY, CDR2 SMNVEV (reference sequence). The J segment lost 5 bases and the V segment lost 7 bases, leaving 5 bases of the junction unmatched. The CDR3 extends over 13 amino acids. The CDR3: CASTKDRHNEQFF. In nucleotides, the CDR3 is TGTGCCAGCACTAAGGACAGGCACAATGAGCAGTTCTTC.

The chain has TRBV29-1 and TRBJ2-2, with unresolved D. The CDR3 sequence is 14 residues long. CDR1 SQVTM and CDR2 ANQGSEA come from the germline V gene. Trimming stripped 6 bases from V and 2 bases from J, with 13 bases between. CDR3 DNA sequence: TGCAGCGTCGGAGACCGGAAAAACACCGGGGAGCTGTTTTTT. Protein sequence: CSVGDRKNTGELFF.

This sequence joins TRBV7-2 and TRBJ1-6; 8 nucleotides agree with TRBD1. Germline V gives CDR1 SGHTA, CDR2 FQGNSA. Trimming took 5 bases from V and 9 from J; bases not matched to a gene: 12. This CDR3 is 16 amino acids long. The CDR3 region is CASSPGQGSWPSPLHF. The DNA for the CDR3 is TGTGCCAGCAGCCCAGGACAGGGTAGTTGGCCTTCACCCCTCCACTTT.

The rearrangement links TRBV6-1 to TRBJ1-2; 8 nucleotides align to TRBD1. The CDR3 extends over 14 amino acids. Germline V gene sequence: CDR1 MNHNS, CDR2 SASEGT. Losses at the gene ends were 5 bases for V and 4 bases for J; bases not matched to a gene: 6. The CDR3, as DNA: TGTGCCAGCAGTTCAAGGACAGGGACCTATGGCTACACCTTC. Translated: CASSSRTGTYGYTF.

The gene calls are TRBV11-2 and TRBJ2-5; D not resolved. Trimming pared 1 base from V and 1 base from J, leaving 10 bases between. This CDR3 has 15 residues. CDR1 and CDR2 (germline): SGHAT, FQNNGV. For the CDR3, the DNA is TGTGCCAGCAGCTTAGGGGCGGTATCCCAAGAGACCCAGTACTTC. Translation: CASSLGAVSQETQYF. The whole variable domain, remainder taken from reference TRBV11-2 and TRBJ2-5, is EAGVAQSPRYKIIEKRQSVAFWCNPISGHATLYWYQQILGQGPKLLIQFQNNGVVDDSQLPKDRFSAERLKGVDSTLKIQPAKLEDSAVYLCASSLGAVSQETQYFGPGTRLLVL.

The V gene is TRBV4-1, the J gene TRBJ1-5, with D tentatively TRBD1 (5 bases). The CDR3 has 15 residues. Germline values: CDR1 MGHRA, CDR2 YSYEKL. The ends were cut back, 6 bases at V and 2 bases at J, with 14 bases in the middle. CDR3 DNA: TGCGCCAGCAGTCCCAGGGTATTAGGCAATCAGCCCCAGCATTTT. It is translated as CASSPRVLGNQPQHF.

This clone was observed a handful of times. The chain combines TRBV30 with TRBJ1-5; the D gene is possibly TRBD1 (6 bases). V lost 2 bases, J lost 6 bases, and 11 bases lay in between. This CDR3 comprises 13 residues. Germline V CDR1 and CDR2: GTSNPN, SVGIG (reference sequence). The CDR3 DNA is TGTGCCTGGAGTCGGACAGTGGGTCAGCCCCAGCATTTT. Residues: CAWSRTVGQPQHF.

The chain is built from TRBV20-1 and TRBJ1-1; D remains unclear. CDR3 length: 10 amino acids. V was shortened by 6 bases and J by 5 bases, with 7 bases between the two germline ends. Germline CDR1 reads DFQATT; CDR2 reads SNEGSKA (reference sequence). CDR3: CSAVGTEAFF. The CDR3 bases are TGCAGTGCCGTGGGAACTGAAGCTTTCTTT.

This chain joins TRBV4-1 and TRBJ1-1; 9 bases are a match to TRBD1. Germline loops: CDR1 MGHRA, CDR2 YSYEKL. J was trimmed by 4 bases and V by 1 base; bases with no gene match: 4. The CDR3 runs 15 residues. CDR3 coding DNA: TGCGCCAGCAGCCAAGGCCCGGACAGGGGCACTGAAGCTTTCTTT. Its protein is CASSQGPDRGTEAFF.

This chain joins TRBV7-2 and TRBJ1-5; D gene unclear. Trimming shortened V by 3 bases and J by 5 bases, and 8 bases separated the two germline ends. The germline V gene encodes CDR1 SGHTA and CDR2 FQGNSA. The CDR3 length is 13 residues. The CDR3 reads CASSLSRDQPQHF. DNA of the CDR3: TGTGCCAGCAGCTTGAGTCGGGATCAGCCCCAGCATTTT. Together with reference TRBV7-2 and TRBJ1-5, the CDR3 gives the full variable domain: GAGVSQSPSNKVTEKGKDVELRCDPISGHTALYWYRQSLGQGLEFLIYFQGNSAPDKSGLPSDRFSAERTGGSVSTLTIQRTQQEDSAVYLCASSLSRDQPQHFGDGTRLSIL.

The chain recombines TRBV5-1 with TRBJ1-1; possible D gene TRBD1, 5 bases. V lost 3 bases and J lost 8, with 11 bases in between. CDR3 length: 12 residues. Germline-derived CDR1 and CDR2 are SGHRS and YFSETQ. CDR3 sequence reads: CASSSEGREAFF. The CDR3 coding sequence is TGCGCCAGCAGCTCGGAGGGGAGGGAAGCTTTCTTT.

The rearrangement joins TRBV7-2 to TRBJ2-3, with D unclear. CDR3 length equals 15 residues. V was pared by 1 base and J by 2 bases, with 10 bases between. Germline V gene sequence: CDR1 SGHTA, CDR2 FQGNSA. For the CDR3, the DNA is TGTGCCAGCAGCTTAGGGGTCGGTAACACAGATACGCAGTATTTT. Translation gives CASSLGVGNTDTQYF.

V is TRBV28 and J is TRBJ1-2, with 9 nucleotides matching TRBD1. CDR1 MDHEN and CDR2 SYDVKM come from the germline V gene. The CDR3 has 16 residues. V shed 3 bases, J shed 2 bases, and the junction held 7 bases outside the gene matches. The CDR3: CASSFRDRVLNYGYTF. The CDR3 DNA reads TGTGCCAGCAGTTTCCGGGACAGGGTACTCAACTATGGCTACACCTTC.

The chain combines TRBV7-2 with TRBJ2-5; no clear D. Trimming cost V 0 bases and J 5 bases, with 4 bases left between them. The CDR3 runs 12 residues. CDR1 is SGHTA, CDR2 FQGNSA, per germline. The CDR3 DNA reads as TGTGCCAGCAGCTTAGCTCTGGAGACCCAGTACTTC. This sequence encodes CASSLALETQYF.

The rearrangement uses TRBV6-1 and TRBJ1-2; D might be TRBD1 (6 bases). The germline V gene encodes CDR1 MNHNS and CDR2 SASEGT. This CDR3 is built from 12 residues. Trimming took off 8 bases at V and 8 bases at J, with 15 bases between the two ends. DNA for the CDR3: TGTGCCAGCGGTGTTCAGGGGCGAGGCTACACCTTC. Its protein product is CASGVQGRGYTF.

The count of this clone is one. The J gene is TRBJ2-5, the V gene TRBV28; TRBD2 matches at 8 bases. The germline V gene encodes CDR1 MDHEN and CDR2 SYDVKM. This CDR3 has 17 residues. Trimming at V came to 2 bases and at J to 6 bases, leaving 14 bases not matched to a gene. CDR3 DNA sequence: TGTGCCAGCAGTTTAGGCGGCGGGAGGTCGGGGGGGAAGACCCAGTACTTC. Residues: CASSLGGGRSGGKTQYF.

The chain links TRBV29-1 to TRBJ1-5, with 7 nucleotides matching TRBD1. This CDR3 is built from 13 residues. The V segment lost 7 bases and the J segment 3 bases; nucleotides outside the gene matches: 6. Germline loops: CDR1 SQVTM, CDR2 ANQGSEA. CDR3 sequence reads: CSAKTGFNQPQHF. CDR3 nucleotides: TGCAGCGCTAAGACAGGGTTCAATCAGCCCCAGCATTTT.

This chain connects TRBV5-8 to TRBJ2-3; 9 positions match TRBD1. Germline V lookup: CDR1 SGHTS, CDR2 YDEGEE. With 2 bases clipped from V and 4 bases from J, the junction kept 5 bases outside the gene matches. This CDR3 comprises 15 residues. The DNA of the CDR3 is TGTGCCAGCAGCTTCAGACAGGGGGGCGCAGATACGCAGTATTTT. Translated: CASSFRQGGADTQYF.

J is TRBJ1-4 and V is TRBV9, with TRBD1 matching over 8 bases. Germline values: CDR1 SGDLS, CDR2 YYNGEE. Trimming removed 0 bases from V and 0 bases from J; junction bases left unmatched: 4. The CDR3 is 17 amino acids. CDR3 in amino acids: CASSVGTGRATNEKLFF. In DNA form, the CDR3 reads TGTGCCAGCAGCGTAGGGACAGGGCGAGCAACTAATGAAAAACTGTTTTTT.